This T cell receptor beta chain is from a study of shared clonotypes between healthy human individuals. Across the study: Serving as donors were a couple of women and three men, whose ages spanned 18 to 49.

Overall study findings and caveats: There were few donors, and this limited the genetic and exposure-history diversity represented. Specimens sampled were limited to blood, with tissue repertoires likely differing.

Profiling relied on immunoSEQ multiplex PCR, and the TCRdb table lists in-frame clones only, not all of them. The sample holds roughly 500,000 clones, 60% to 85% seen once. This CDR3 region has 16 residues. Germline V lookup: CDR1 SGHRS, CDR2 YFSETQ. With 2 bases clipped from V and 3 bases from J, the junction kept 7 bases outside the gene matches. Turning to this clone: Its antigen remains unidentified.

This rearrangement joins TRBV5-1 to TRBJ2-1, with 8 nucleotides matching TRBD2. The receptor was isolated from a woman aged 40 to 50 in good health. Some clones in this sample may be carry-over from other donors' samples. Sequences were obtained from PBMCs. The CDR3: CASSLVPGLDYNEQFF. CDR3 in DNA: TGCGCCAGCAGCTTAGTACCGGGACTAGACTACAATGAGCAGTTCTTC.